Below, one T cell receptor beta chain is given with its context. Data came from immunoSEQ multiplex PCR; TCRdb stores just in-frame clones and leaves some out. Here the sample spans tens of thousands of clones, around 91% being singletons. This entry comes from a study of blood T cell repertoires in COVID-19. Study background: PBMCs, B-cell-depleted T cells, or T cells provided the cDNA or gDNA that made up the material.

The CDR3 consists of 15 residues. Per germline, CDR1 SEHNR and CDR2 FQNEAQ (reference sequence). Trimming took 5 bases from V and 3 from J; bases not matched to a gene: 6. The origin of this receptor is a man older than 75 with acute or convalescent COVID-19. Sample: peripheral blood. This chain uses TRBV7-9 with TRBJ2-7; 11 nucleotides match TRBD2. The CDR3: CASSPSSGGNYEQYF. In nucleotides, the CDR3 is TGTGCCAGCAGCCCCTCTAGCGGGGGGAACTACGAGCAGTACTTC.